This T cell receptor beta chain is drawn from a study of blood T cell repertoires in COVID-19. Looking at the study overall: COVID-19 samples from acute and convalescent phases originated in the United States, Italy and Spain. T cells, B-cell-depleted T cells, or PBMCs supplied cDNA or gDNA.

Germline CDR1 LNHDA, CDR2 SQIVND (reference sequence). Trimming stripped 3 bases from V and 7 bases from J, with 18 bases between. This CDR3 spans 16 amino acids. Original processing notes: Amplification of reference gene primers was used by the study to estimate nucleated cell counts. Some clones are missing from TCRdb's copy, which holds only in-frame ones; the method was immunoSEQ multiplex PCR. The V and J calls and clone size were taken over from that table, and D and trimming were inferred from the DNA. The repertoire consists of about 240,000 clones, with roughly 80% occurring once and the leading ten covering over 7.5%.

The clonotype was recovered from a woman older than 75 with acute or convalescent COVID-19. Sequencing was done on a sample of peripheral blood. The chain recombines TRBV19 with TRBJ1-4; the D gene is possibly TRBD1 (5 bases). In DNA, the CDR3 is TGTGCCAGTAGTATCCCCCCCGGGGGGTCGCGTGAAAAACTGTTTTTT. It codes for CASSIPPGGSREKLFF. Variable domain in full (rest from reference TRBV19 and TRBJ1-4): DGGITQSPKYLFRKEGQNVTLSCEQNLNHDAMYWYRQDPGQGLRLIYYSQIVNDFQKGDIAEGYSVSREKKESFPLTVTSAQKNPTAFYLCASSIPPGGSREKLFFGSGTQLSVL.